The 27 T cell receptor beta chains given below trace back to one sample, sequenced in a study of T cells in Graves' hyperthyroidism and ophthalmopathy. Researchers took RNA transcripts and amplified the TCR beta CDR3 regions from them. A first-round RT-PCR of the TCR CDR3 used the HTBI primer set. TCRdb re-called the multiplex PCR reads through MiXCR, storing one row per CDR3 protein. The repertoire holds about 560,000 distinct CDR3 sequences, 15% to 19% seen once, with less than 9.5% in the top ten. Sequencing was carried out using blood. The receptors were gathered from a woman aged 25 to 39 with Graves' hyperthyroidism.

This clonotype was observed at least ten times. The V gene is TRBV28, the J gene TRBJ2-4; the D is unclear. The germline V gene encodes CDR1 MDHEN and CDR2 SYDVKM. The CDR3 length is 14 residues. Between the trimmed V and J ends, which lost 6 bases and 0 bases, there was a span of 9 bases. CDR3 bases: TGTGCCAGCAGCCCAGCCTTAGCCAAAAACATTCAGTACTTC. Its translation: CASSPALAKNIQYF.

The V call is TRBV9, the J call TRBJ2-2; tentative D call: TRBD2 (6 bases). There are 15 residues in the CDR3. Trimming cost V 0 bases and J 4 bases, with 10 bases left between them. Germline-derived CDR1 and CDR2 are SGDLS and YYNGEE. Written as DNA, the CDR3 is TGTGCCAGCAGCGTAGGAGGTAGCGGCACCGGGGAGCTGTTTTTT. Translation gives CASSVGGSGTGELFF.

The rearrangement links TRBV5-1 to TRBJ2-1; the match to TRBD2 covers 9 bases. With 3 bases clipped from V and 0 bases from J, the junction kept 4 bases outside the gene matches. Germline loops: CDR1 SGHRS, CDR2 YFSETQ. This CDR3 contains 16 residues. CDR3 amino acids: CASSSSGDSSYNEQFF. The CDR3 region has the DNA TGCGCCAGCAGCTCTAGCGGGGACAGCTCCTACAATGAGCAGTTCTTC. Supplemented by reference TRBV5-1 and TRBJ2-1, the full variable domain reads KAGVTQTPRYLIKTRGQQVTLSCSPISGHRSVSWYQQTPGQGLQFLFEYFSETQRNKGNFPGRFSGRQFSNSRSEMNVSTLELGDSALYLCASSSSGDSSYNEQFFGPGTRLTVL.

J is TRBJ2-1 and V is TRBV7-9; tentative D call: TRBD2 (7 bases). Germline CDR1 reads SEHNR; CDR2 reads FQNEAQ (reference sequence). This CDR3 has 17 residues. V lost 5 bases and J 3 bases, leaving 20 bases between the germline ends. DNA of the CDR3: TGTGCCAGCAGCCCCCGGGGGGCGGGAGATTACTACAATGAGCAGTTCTTC. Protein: CASSPRGAGDYYNEQFF.

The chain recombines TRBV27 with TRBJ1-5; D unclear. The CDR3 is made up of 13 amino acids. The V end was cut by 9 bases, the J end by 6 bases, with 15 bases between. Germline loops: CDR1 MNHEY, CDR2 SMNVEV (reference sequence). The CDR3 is CASSGGVLQPQHF. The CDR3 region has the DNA TGTGCCAGTAGTGGCGGCGTGCTTCAGCCCCAGCATTTT.

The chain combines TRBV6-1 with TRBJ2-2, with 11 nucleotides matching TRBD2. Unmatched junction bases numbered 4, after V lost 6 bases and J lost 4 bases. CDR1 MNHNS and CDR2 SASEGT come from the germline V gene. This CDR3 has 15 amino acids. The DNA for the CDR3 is TGTGCCAGCAGAGAGACTAGCGGGACCACCGGGGAGCTGTTTTTT. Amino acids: CASRETSGTTGELFF.

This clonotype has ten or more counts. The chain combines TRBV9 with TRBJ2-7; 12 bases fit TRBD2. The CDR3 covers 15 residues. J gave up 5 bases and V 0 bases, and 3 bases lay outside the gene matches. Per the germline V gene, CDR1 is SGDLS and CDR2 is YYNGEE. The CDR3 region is CASSVGLAGEHEQYF. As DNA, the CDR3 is TGTGCCAGCAGCGTAGGACTAGCGGGAGAGCACGAGCAGTACTTC.

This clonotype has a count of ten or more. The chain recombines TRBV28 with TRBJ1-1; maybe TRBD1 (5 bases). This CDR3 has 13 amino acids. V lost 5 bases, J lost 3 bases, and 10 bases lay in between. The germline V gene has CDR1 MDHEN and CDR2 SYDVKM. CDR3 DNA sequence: TGTGCCAGCAGTATCGACAGTTACACTGAAGCTTTCTTT. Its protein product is CASSIDSYTEAFF.

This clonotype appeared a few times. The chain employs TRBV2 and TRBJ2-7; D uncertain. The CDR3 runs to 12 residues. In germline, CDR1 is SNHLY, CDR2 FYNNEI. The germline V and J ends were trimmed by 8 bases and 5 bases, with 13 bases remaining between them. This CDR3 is CASLGSDHEQYF. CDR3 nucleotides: TGTGCCAGCCTAGGCTCTGACCACGAGCAGTACTTC.

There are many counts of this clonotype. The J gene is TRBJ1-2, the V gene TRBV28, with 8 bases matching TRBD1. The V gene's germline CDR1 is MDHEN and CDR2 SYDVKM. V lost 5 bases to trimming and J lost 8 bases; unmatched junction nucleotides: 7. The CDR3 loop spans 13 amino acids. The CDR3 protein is CASSLQGANGYTF. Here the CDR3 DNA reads TGTGCCAGCAGTCTTCAGGGGGCTAACGGCTACACCTTC.

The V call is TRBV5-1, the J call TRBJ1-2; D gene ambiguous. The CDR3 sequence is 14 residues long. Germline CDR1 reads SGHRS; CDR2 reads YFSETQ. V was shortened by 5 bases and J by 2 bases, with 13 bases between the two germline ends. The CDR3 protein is CASRHTTENYGYTF. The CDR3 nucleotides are TGCGCCAGCAGACATACCACTGAGAACTATGGCTACACCTTC. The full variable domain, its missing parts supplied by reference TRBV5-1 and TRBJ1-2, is KAGVTQTPRYLIKTRGQQVTLSCSPISGHRSVSWYQQTPGQGLQFLFEYFSETQRNKGNFPGRFSGRQFSNSRSEMNVSTLELGDSALYLCASRHTTENYGYTFGSGTRLTVV.

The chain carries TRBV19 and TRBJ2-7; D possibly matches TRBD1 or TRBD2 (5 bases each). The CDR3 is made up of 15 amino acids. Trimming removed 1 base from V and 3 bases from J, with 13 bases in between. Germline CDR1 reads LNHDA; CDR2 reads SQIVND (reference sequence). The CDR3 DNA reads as TGTGCCAGTAGTATAGTTTGGGGGAGCCTCTACGAGCAGTACTTC. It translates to CASSIVWGSLYEQYF.

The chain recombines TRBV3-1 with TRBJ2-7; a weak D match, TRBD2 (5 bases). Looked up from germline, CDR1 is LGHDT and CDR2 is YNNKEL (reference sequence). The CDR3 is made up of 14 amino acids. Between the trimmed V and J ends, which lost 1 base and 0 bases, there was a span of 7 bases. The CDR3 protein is CASSQVALSYEQYF. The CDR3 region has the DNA TGTGCCAGCAGCCAAGTAGCGCTCTCCTACGAGCAGTACTTC.

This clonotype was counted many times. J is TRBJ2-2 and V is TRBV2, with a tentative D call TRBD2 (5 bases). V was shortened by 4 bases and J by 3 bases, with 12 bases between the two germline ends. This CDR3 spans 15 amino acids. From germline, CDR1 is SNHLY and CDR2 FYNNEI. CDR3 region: CASSVNEGDTGELFF. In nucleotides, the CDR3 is TGTGCCAGCAGTGTAAATGAGGGTGACACCGGGGAGCTGTTTTTT.

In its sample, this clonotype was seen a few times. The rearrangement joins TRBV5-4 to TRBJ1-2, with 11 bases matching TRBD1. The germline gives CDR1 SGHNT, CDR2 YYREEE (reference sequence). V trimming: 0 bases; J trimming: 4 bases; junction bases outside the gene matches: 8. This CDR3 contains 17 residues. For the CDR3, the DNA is TGTGCCAGCAGCTTGGGGGGACAGGGGGACTTTGGCTATGGCTACACCTTC. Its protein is CASSLGGQGDFGYGYTF. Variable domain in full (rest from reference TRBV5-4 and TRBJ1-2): ETGVTQSPTHLIKTRGQQVTLRCSSQSGHNTVSWYQQALGQGPQFIFQYYREEENGRGNFPPRFSGLQFPNYSSELNVNALELDDSALYLCASSLGGQGDFGYGYTFGSGTRLTVV.

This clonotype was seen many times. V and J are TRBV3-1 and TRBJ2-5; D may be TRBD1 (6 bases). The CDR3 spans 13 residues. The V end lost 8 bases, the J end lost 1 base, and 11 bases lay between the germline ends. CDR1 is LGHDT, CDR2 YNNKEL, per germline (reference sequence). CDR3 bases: TGTGCCAGCGGACAGACTGCCCAAGAGACCCAGTACTTC. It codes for CASGQTAQETQYF.

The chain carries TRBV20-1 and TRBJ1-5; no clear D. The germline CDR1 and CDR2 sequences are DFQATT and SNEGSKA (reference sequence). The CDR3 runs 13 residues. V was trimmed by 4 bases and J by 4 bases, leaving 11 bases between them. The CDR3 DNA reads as TGCAGTGCTATACGGGAGATGAATCAGCCCCAGCATTTT. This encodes CSAIREMNQPQHF.

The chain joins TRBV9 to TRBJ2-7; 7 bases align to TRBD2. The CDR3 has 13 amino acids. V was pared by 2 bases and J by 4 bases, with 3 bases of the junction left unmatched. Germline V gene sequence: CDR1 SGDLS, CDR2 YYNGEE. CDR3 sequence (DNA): TGTGCCAGCAGCGTTGATAGCGGGTACGAGCAGTACTTC. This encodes CASSVDSGYEQYF.

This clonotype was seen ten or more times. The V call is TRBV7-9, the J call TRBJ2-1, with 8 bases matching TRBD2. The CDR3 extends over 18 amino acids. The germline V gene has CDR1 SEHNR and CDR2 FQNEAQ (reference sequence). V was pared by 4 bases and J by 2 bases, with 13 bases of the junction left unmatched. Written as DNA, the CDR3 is TGTGCCAGCAGCTCGAACAAAAAGCGGGAGCTAACCTACAATGAGCAGTTCTTC. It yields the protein CASSSNKKRELTYNEQFF.

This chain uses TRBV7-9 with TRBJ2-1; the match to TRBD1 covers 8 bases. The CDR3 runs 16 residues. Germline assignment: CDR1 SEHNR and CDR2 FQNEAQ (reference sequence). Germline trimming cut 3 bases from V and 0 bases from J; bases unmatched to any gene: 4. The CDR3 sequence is CASSFTGTGSYNEQFF. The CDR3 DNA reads TGTGCCAGCAGCTTTACCGGGACAGGCTCCTACAATGAGCAGTTCTTC.

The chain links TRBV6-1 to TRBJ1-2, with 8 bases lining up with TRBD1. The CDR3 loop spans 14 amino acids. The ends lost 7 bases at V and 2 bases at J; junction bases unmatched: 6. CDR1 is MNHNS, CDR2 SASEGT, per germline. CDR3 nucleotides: TGTGCCAGCATCAGGACAGGGCTAAACTATGGCTACACCTTC. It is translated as CASIRTGLNYGYTF.

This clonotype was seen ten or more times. The DNA for the CDR3 is TGCGCCAGCAGCGCCGACAGGGGAGTGATGGATACGCAGTATTTT. Residues: CASSADRGVMDTQYF. The chain recombines TRBV5-1 with TRBJ2-3, with TRBD1 matching 8 bases. CDR3 length: 15 residues. The germline V gene has CDR1 SGHRS and CDR2 YFSETQ. V lost 4 bases and J lost 6; bases outside the gene matches: 10.

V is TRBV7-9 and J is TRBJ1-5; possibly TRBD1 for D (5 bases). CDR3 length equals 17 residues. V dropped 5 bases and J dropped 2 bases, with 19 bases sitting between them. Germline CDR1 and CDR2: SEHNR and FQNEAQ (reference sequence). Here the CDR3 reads CASSRYTQGAGNQPQHF. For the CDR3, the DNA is TGTGCCAGCAGCCGATATACCCAGGGTGCGGGCAATCAGCCCCAGCATTTT.

The CDR3 protein is CSARDSYRPTGELFF. DNA for the CDR3: TGCAGTGCTAGAGACTCGTATAGACCCACCGGGGAGCTGTTTTTT. The chain joins TRBV20-1 to TRBJ2-2; no firm D call. Germline V gene lookup returns CDR1 DFQATT and CDR2 SNEGSKA (reference sequence). The CDR3 extends over 15 amino acids. Trimming took 0 bases from V and 4 from J, leaving 12 bases between them.

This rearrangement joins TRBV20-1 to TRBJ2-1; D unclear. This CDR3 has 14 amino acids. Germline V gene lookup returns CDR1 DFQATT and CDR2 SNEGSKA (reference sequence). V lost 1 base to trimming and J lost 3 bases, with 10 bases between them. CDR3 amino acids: CSARGRRIYNEQFF. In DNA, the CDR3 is TGCAGTGCTAGAGGACGCAGAATCTACAATGAGCAGTTCTTC.

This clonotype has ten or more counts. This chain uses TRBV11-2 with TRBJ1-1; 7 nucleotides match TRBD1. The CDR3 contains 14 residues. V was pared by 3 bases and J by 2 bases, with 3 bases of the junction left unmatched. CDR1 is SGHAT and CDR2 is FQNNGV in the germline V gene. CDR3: CASSFGQVNTEAFF. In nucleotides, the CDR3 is TGTGCCAGCAGCTTTGGACAGGTTAACACTGAAGCTTTCTTT.

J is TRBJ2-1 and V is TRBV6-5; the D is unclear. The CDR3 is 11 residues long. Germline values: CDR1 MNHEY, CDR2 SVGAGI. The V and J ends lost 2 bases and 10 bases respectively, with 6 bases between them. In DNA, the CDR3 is TGTGCCAGCAGTTACCTTCGAGAGCAGTTCTTC. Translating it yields CASSYLREQFF.